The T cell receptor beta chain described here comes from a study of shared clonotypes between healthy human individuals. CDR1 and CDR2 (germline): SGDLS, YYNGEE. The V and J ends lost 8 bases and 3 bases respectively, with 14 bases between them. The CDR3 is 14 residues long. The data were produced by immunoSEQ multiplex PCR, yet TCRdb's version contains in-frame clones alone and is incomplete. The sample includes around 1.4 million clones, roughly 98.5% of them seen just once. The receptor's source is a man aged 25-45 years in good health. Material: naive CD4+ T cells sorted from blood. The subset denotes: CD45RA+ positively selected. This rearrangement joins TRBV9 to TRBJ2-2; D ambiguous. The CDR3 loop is CASRLARDTGELFF. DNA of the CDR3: TGTGCCAGTCGTCTGGCTAGGGACACCGGGGAGCTGTTTTTT.